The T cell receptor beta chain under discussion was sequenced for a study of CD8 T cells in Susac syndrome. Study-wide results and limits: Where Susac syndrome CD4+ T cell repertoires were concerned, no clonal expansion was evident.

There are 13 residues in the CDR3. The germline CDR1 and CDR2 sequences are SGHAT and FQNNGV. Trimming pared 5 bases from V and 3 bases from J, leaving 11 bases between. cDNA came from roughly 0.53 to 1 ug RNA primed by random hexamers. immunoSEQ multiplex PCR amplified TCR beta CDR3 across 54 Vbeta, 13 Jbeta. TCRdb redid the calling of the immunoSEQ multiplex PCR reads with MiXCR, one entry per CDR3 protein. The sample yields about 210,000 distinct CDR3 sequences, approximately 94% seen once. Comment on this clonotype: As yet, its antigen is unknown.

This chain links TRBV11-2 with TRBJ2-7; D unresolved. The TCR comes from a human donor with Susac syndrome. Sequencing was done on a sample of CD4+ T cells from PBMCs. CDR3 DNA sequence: TGTGCCAGCAGCCTCGCGTACAACTACGAGCAGTACTTC. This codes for CASSLAYNYEQYF.